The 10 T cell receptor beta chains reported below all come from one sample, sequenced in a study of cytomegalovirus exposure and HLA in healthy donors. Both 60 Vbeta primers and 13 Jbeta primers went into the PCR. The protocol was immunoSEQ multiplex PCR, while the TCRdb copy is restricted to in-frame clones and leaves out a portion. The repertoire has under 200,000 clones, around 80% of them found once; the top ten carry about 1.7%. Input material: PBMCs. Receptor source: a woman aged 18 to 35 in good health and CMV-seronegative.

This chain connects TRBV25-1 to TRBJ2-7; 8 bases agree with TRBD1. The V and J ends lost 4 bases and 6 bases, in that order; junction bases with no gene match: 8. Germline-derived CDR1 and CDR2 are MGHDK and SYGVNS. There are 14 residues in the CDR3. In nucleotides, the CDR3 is TGTGCCAGCAGTGGCGAGGACAGGGAGGTCGAGCAGTACTTC. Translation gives CASSGEDREVEQYF.

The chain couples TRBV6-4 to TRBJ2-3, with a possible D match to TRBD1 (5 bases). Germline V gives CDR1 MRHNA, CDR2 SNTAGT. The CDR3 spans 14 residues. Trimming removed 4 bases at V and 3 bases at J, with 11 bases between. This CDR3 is CASSAVAGTDTQYF. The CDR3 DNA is TGTGCCAGCAGTGCCGTGGCAGGGACAGATACGCAGTATTTT.

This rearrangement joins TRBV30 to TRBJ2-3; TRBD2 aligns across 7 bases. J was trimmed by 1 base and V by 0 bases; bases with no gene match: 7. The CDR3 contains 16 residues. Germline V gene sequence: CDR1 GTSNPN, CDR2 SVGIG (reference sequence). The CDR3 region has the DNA TGTGCCTGGAGTGTTGGAGCGGGGTGGGGCACAGATACGCAGTATTTT. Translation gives CAWSVGAGWGTDTQYF.

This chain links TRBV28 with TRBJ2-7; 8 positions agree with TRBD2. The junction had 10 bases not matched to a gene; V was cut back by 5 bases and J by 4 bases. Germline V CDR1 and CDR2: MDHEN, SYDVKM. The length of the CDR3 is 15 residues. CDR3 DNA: TGTGCCAGCAGTACCCGGGGGGGTGCAGGTTACGAGCAGTACGTC. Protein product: CASSTRGGAGYEQYV.

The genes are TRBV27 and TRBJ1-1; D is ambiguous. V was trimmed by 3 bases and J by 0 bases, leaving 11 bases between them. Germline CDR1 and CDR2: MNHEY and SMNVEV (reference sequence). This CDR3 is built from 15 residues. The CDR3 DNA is TGTGCCAGCAGTTTCTACCCCGACTTGAACACTGAAGCTTTCTTT. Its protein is CASSFYPDLNTEAFF.

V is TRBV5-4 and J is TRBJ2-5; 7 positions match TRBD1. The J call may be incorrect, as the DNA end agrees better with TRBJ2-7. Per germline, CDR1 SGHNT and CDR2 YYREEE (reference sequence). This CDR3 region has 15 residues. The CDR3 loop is CASSSRDRISYEQYF. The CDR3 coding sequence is TGTGCCAGCAGCTCTCGGGACAGAATCTCCTACGAGCAGTACTTC.

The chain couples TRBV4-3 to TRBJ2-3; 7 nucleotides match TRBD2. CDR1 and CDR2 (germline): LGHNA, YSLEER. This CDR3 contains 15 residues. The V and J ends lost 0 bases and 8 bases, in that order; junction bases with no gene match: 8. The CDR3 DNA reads TGCGCCAGCAGCCAAGATCGCGGGGAGGGAAGTACGCAGTATTTT. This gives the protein CASSQDRGEGSTQYF.

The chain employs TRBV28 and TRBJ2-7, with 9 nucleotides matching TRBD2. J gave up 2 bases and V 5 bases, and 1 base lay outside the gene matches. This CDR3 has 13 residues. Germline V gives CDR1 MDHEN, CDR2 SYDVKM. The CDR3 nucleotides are TGTGCCAGCAGTCTAGCGGGAACCTACGAGCAGTACGTC. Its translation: CASSLAGTYEQYV.

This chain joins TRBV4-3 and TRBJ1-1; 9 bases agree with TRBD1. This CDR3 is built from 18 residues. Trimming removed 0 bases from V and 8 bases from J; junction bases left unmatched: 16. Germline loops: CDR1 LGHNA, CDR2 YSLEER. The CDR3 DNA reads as TGCGCCAGCAGCCAAGATCAGGTGGGGGACAGGGAGAGGACCGAAGCTTTCTTT. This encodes CASSQDQVGDRERTEAFF.

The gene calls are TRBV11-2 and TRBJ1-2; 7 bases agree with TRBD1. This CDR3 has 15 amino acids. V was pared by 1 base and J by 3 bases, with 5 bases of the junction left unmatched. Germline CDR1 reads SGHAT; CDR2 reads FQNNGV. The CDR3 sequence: CASSLVRGQYYGYTF. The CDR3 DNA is TGTGCCAGCAGCTTAGTACGGGGACAGTACTATGGCTACACCTTC.